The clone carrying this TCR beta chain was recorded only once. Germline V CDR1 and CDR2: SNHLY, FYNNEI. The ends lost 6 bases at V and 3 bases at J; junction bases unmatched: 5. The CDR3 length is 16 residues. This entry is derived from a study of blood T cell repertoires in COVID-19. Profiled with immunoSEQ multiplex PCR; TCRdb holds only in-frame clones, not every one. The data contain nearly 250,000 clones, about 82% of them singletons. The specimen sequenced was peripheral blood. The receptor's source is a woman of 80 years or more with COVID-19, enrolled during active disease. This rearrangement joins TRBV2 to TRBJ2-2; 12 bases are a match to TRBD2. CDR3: CASRPRTSGDTGELFF. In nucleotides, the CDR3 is TGTGCCAGCAGACCTCGGACTAGCGGGGACACCGGGGAGCTGTTTTTT.